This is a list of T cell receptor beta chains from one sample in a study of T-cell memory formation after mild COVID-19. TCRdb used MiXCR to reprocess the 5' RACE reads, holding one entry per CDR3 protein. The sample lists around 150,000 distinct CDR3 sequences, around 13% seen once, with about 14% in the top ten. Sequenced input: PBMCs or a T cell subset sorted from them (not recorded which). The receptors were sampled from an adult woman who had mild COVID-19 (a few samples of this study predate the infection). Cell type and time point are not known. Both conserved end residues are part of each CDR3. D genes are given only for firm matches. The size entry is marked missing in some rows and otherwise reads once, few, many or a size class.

CDR3 DNA: TGTGCCATCAGTGAGTCAAAAAGTCCAGGGCAGAGGTACGAGCAGTACTTC; CDR3 protein: CAISESKSPGQRYEQYF; J gene: TRBJ2-7; clone size: few; V gene: TRBV10-3; D gene: .
CDR3 DNA: TGTGCCAGCAGCCAGGGCGGTTCGCAGTATTTT; CDR3 protein: CASSQGGSQYF; J gene: TRBJ2-3; clone size: .; V gene: TRBV9; D gene: .
CDR3 DNA: TGCGCCAGCAGCCCCTCCCCAGGGAACACTGAAGCTTTCTTT; CDR3 protein: CASSPSPGNTEAFF; J gene: TRBJ1-1; clone size: .; V gene: TRBV5-1; D gene: .
CDR3 DNA: TGTGCCAGCACCATGACATCTACGGGAGGAGGTTGGGAGACCCAGTACTTC; CDR3 protein: CASTMTSTGGGWETQYF; J gene: TRBJ2-5; clone size: .; V gene: TRBV27; D gene: TRBD2
CDR3 DNA: TGTGCCAGCAGGCAACAGGGTACTGAAGCTTTCTTT; CDR3 protein: CASRQQGTEAFF; J gene: TRBJ1-1; clone size: few; V gene: TRBV6-2/TRBV6-3; D gene: .
CDR3 DNA: TGTGCCAGCAGTTACCTCACGGGAAAGCGGGAGGCCTACGAGCAGTACTTC; CDR3 protein: CASSYLTGKREAYEQYF; J gene: TRBJ2-7; clone size: few; V gene: TRBV6-2/TRBV6-3; D gene: TRBD2
CDR3 DNA: TGTGCCAGCAGCGCTCGAGGTAGCGGGGGGGAAGCAGATACGCAGTATTTT; CDR3 protein: CASSARGSGGEADTQYF; J gene: TRBJ2-3; clone size: .; V gene: TRBV9; D gene: TRBD2
CDR3 DNA: TGCGCCAGCAGCTTGGCCGGTGCAGGGGCCGAGCAGTACTTC; CDR3 protein: CASSLAGAGAEQYF; J gene: TRBJ2-7; clone size: .; V gene: TRBV5-1; D gene: .
CDR3 DNA: TGCAGTGCGGGAGGACAGGGGGGCCCCAATCAGCCCCAGCATTTT; CDR3 protein: CSAGGQGGPNQPQHF; J gene: TRBJ1-5; clone size: few; V gene: TRBV20-1; D gene: TRBD1
CDR3 DNA: TGTGCCAGCAGTCCTACCCGGGATGTATATAATTCACCCCTCCACTTT; CDR3 protein: CASSPTRDVYNSPLHF; J gene: TRBJ1-6; clone size: few; V gene: TRBV6-6; D gene: .
CDR3 DNA: TGTGCCAGTAGTACCCGCGGACAGGGCGCCACAGATACGCAGTATTTT; CDR3 protein: CASSTRGQGATDTQYF; J gene: TRBJ2-3; clone size: .; V gene: TRBV19; D gene: TRBD1
CDR3 DNA: TGTGCCAGCAGTGAAGTTCCGACTGCGACTAGCACAGATACGCAGTATTTT; CDR3 protein: CASSEVPTATSTDTQYF; J gene: TRBJ2-3; clone size: .; V gene: TRBV6-1; D gene: .
CDR3 DNA: TGTGCCACCAGTGACCTAGCGGATCGTACCGGGGAGCTGTTTTTT; CDR3 protein: CATSDLADRTGELFF; J gene: TRBJ2-2; clone size: .; V gene: TRBV24-1; D gene: TRBD2
CDR3 DNA: TGTGCCTGGAGTTTACTAGCGGGAGGACTGAATGAGCAGTTCTTC; CDR3 protein: CAWSLLAGGLNEQFF; J gene: TRBJ2-1; clone size: few; V gene: TRBV30; D gene: TRBD2
CDR3 DNA: TGTGCCAGCAGCTCTCGGGACGGGAATTCACCCCTCCACTTT; CDR3 protein: CASSSRDGNSPLHF; J gene: TRBJ1-6; clone size: few; V gene: TRBV13; D gene: .
CDR3 DNA: TGTGCCAGCAGTTTATATAGCGGCACAGATACGCAGTATTTT; CDR3 protein: CASSLYSGTDTQYF; J gene: TRBJ2-3; clone size: .; V gene: TRBV27; D gene: .
CDR3 DNA: TGCGCCAGCAGCCAAGCCCCACGAGGGGGGGACTACTATGGCTACACCTTC; CDR3 protein: CASSQAPRGGDYYGYTF; J gene: TRBJ1-2; clone size: few; V gene: TRBV4-1; D gene: .
CDR3 DNA: TGTGCCAGCAGGTCCTGGGGACAGGTCTCTGGAAACACCATATATTTT; CDR3 protein: CASRSWGQVSGNTIYF; J gene: TRBJ1-3; clone size: .; V gene: TRBV12-3/TRBV12-4; D gene: TRBD1
CDR3 DNA: TGCGCCAGCAGCGGACCCCGGGACAGGTCCTATACGCAGTATTTT; CDR3 protein: CASSGPRDRSYTQYF; J gene: TRBJ2-3; clone size: .; V gene: TRBV5-1; D gene: TRBD1
CDR3 DNA: TGTGCCACCCAGAGCGGGGGCGCCCTCTCCTACAATGAGCAGTTCTTC; CDR3 protein: CATQSGGALSYNEQFF; J gene: TRBJ2-1; clone size: few; V gene: TRBV28; D gene: TRBD2
CDR3 DNA: TGTGCCAGCAGTCCCGGGACAGGGGGTTTCGAGGAGACCCAGTACTTC; CDR3 protein: CASSPGTGGFEETQYF; J gene: TRBJ2-5; clone size: .; V gene: TRBV7-3; D gene: TRBD1
CDR3 DNA: TGTGCCAGCAGCCAGGACAGGGGGCCCGGAAAAGAGACCCAGTACTTC; CDR3 protein: CASSQDRGPGKETQYF; J gene: TRBJ2-5; clone size: .; V gene: TRBV7-6; D gene: TRBD1
CDR3 DNA: TGTGCCAGCAGTTTAGTCAGGGGTGTAGGAGAGACCCAGTACTTC; CDR3 protein: CASSLVRGVGETQYF; J gene: TRBJ2-5; clone size: .; V gene: TRBV12-3/TRBV12-4; D gene: .
CDR3 DNA: TGTGCCAGCAGCTTGCCGGGGGCCCTCGATGAGCAGTTCTTC; CDR3 protein: CASSLPGALDEQFF; J gene: TRBJ2-1; clone size: few; V gene: TRBV5-6; D gene: .
CDR3 DNA: TGTGCCAGCAGTTGGACAACTAACACCGGGGAGCTGTTTTTT; CDR3 protein: CASSWTTNTGELFF; J gene: TRBJ2-2; clone size: many; V gene: TRBV12-3/TRBV12-4; D gene: .
CDR3 DNA: TGCAGTGCTAGTTTCGGGTCTAGAGGGCCGTACTTC; CDR3 protein: CSASFGSRGPYF; J gene: TRBJ2-7; clone size: .; V gene: TRBV20-1; D gene: .
CDR3 DNA: TGCAGCGCTCACAACGGGGACGGGAGGGAGCTGTTTTTT; CDR3 protein: CSAHNGDGRELFF; J gene: TRBJ2-2; clone size: few; V gene: TRBV29-1; D gene: .
CDR3 DNA: TGTGCCAGCACCGCGGTAGGTTGGGCTGAGCAGTTCTTC; CDR3 protein: CASTAVGWAEQFF; J gene: TRBJ2-1; clone size: .; V gene: TRBV6-1; D gene: .
CDR3 DNA: TGTGCCAGCAGTTACGATGGGACAGGGGGGGAAGCTTTCTTT; CDR3 protein: CASSYDGTGGEAFF; J gene: TRBJ1-1; clone size: .; V gene: TRBV6-5; D gene: TRBD1
CDR3 DNA: TGTGCCAGTAGTGTTCAGACAGGGGTGAACACTGAAGCTTTCTTT; CDR3 protein: CASSVQTGVNTEAFF; J gene: TRBJ1-1; clone size: .; V gene: TRBV19; D gene: TRBD1
CDR3 DNA: TGTGCCAGCAGTTACAAGAGTGGGTTTACTGAAGCTTTCTTT; CDR3 protein: CASSYKSGFTEAFF; J gene: TRBJ1-1; clone size: few; V gene: TRBV6-5; D gene: .
CDR3 DNA: TGCGCCAGCAGCTCCGGACAGTACCAAGAGACCCAGTACTTC; CDR3 protein: CASSSGQYQETQYF; J gene: TRBJ2-5; clone size: .; V gene: TRBV5-1; D gene: .
CDR3 DNA: TGTGCCAGCAGTGAAGGGGGCTTCAGGGAGACCCAGTACTTC; CDR3 protein: CASSEGGFRETQYF; J gene: TRBJ2-5; clone size: few; V gene: TRBV6-1; D gene: .
CDR3 DNA: TGTGCCAGCAGCTTGGGGGGGGGGAGCACAGATACGCAGTATTTT; CDR3 protein: CASSLGGGSTDTQYF; J gene: TRBJ2-3; clone size: few; V gene: TRBV5-1; D gene: TRBD2
CDR3 DNA: TGTGCCAGCAGCGACGGACAGGGTAGGTCTGAAGCTTTCTTT; CDR3 protein: CASSDGQGRSEAFF; J gene: TRBJ1-1; clone size: many; V gene: TRBV3-1; D gene: TRBD1
CDR3 DNA: TGTGCCAGTAGTTTGGGTGGGGCTCAGCCCCAGCATTTT; CDR3 protein: CASSLGGAQPQHF; J gene: TRBJ1-5; clone size: few; V gene: TRBV19; D gene: .
CDR3 DNA: TGTGCCAGCAGCTTAGAACTAGCGGTTGAGCAGTTCTTC; CDR3 protein: CASSLELAVEQFF; J gene: TRBJ2-1; clone size: .; V gene: TRBV7-9; D gene: TRBD2
CDR3 DNA: TGCGCCAGCAGCTTGCTAGGCCCTGAGATACTCCAGCCCCAGCATTTT; CDR3 protein: CASSLLGPEILQPQHF; J gene: TRBJ1-5; clone size: .; V gene: TRBV5-1; D gene: .
CDR3 DNA: TGTGCCATCAGTGAGTCTGCACTAGCGGGTTGGCCTGATACGCAGTATTTT; CDR3 protein: CAISESALAGWPDTQYF; J gene: TRBJ2-3; clone size: many; V gene: TRBV10-3; D gene: TRBD2
CDR3 DNA: TGTGCCAGCTCACCCAGCTCTGGGGGCAATGAGCAGTTCTTC; CDR3 protein: CASSPSSGGNEQFF; J gene: TRBJ2-1; clone size: few; V gene: TRBV18; D gene: .
CDR3 DNA: TGTGCCAGCAGCTTAAATTGGTCAGGGGGACGGCAAGAGACCCAGTACTTC; CDR3 protein: CASSLNWSGGRQETQYF; J gene: TRBJ2-5; clone size: few; V gene: TRBV7-6; D gene: TRBD1
CDR3 DNA: TGTGCCAGCAGCCAAGCGGCCTTCGGACGGTTTAACACCGGGGAGCTGTTTTTT; CDR3 protein: CASSQAAFGRFNTGELFF; J gene: TRBJ2-2; clone size: few; V gene: TRBV3-1; D gene: .
CDR3 DNA: TGCAGTGCTAGAGTTCGAACCTACGAGCAGTACTTC; CDR3 protein: CSARVRTYEQYF; J gene: TRBJ2-7; clone size: few; V gene: TRBV20-1; D gene: .
CDR3 DNA: TGTGCCAGCAGCCTCCTGCAGGGGACCCCCTACAATGAGCAGTTCTTC; CDR3 protein: CASSLLQGTPYNEQFF; J gene: TRBJ2-1; clone size: .; V gene: TRBV4-2; D gene: .
CDR3 DNA: TGCGCCAGCAGCCAAGAGTTCGTCTACGAGCAGTACTTC; CDR3 protein: CASSQEFVYEQYF; J gene: TRBJ2-7; clone size: few; V gene: TRBV4-1; D gene: .
CDR3 DNA: TGCAGTGCCGCGGGGGCCGAAGAGACCCAGTACTTC; CDR3 protein: CSAAGAEETQYF; J gene: TRBJ2-5; clone size: few; V gene: TRBV20-1; D gene: .
CDR3 DNA: TGTGCCAGCAGCCAAGAGATGGACCTGGAAACAGATACGCAGTATTTT; CDR3 protein: CASSQEMDLETDTQYF; J gene: TRBJ2-3; clone size: few; V gene: TRBV14; D gene: .
CDR3 DNA: TGTGCCCAGGGTGCGCGGAACACCGGGGAGCTGTTTTTT; CDR3 protein: CAQGARNTGELFF; J gene: TRBJ2-2; clone size: few; V gene: TRBV7-9; D gene: .
CDR3 DNA: TGTGCCAGCAGCTTTCCGGGACTAGCGGACCTACAAGAGACCCAGTACTTC; CDR3 protein: CASSFPGLADLQETQYF; J gene: TRBJ2-5; clone size: few; V gene: TRBV7-9; D gene: TRBD2
CDR3 DNA: TGTGCCAGCAGCTTAGGGGGGAACCCTTATTCACCCCTCCACTTT; CDR3 protein: CASSLGGNPYSPLHF; J gene: TRBJ1-6; clone size: few; V gene: TRBV7-2; D gene: .
CDR3 DNA: TGCAGTGCTAGAGGCAGGGCGAACACAGATACGCAGTATTTT; CDR3 protein: CSARGRANTDTQYF; J gene: TRBJ2-3; clone size: .; V gene: TRBV20-1; D gene: .
CDR3 DNA: TGTGCCAGCAGTACCCCAGGGGTCCCCTACAATGAGCAGTTCTTC; CDR3 protein: CASSTPGVPYNEQFF; J gene: TRBJ2-1; clone size: many; V gene: TRBV12-3/TRBV12-4; D gene: .
CDR3 DNA: TGTGCCAGCACCCCGGGAGACACCAAAAACATTCAGTACTTC; CDR3 protein: CASTPGDTKNIQYF; J gene: TRBJ2-4; clone size: few; V gene: TRBV28; D gene: .
CDR3 DNA: TGCAGCGTCCTAGGTCAAGGCGGCTACGAGCAGTACTTC; CDR3 protein: CSVLGQGGYEQYF; J gene: TRBJ2-7; clone size: few; V gene: TRBV29-1; D gene: .
CDR3 DNA: TGTGCCAGCAGCTCGGGACTAGCGGGCCGGGGTCCCGACTACGAGCAGTACTTC; CDR3 protein: CASSSGLAGRGPDYEQYF; J gene: TRBJ2-7; clone size: .; V gene: TRBV7-9; D gene: TRBD2
CDR3 DNA: TGTGCCAGCAGCTTGCAGGCCGGCACTGAAGCTTTCTTT; CDR3 protein: CASSLQAGTEAFF; J gene: TRBJ1-1; clone size: .; V gene: TRBV5-5; D gene: .
CDR3 DNA: TGCGCCAGCAGCCCCCCCCGACAGGGACCTTCCTACGAGCAGTACTTC; CDR3 protein: CASSPPRQGPSYEQYF; J gene: TRBJ2-7; clone size: .; V gene: TRBV5-1; D gene: TRBD1
CDR3 DNA: TGCGCCAGCAGCCAAGAAAGCCAGGGGGCCAAAGCTTTCTTT; CDR3 protein: CASSQESQGAKAFF; J gene: TRBJ1-1; clone size: .; V gene: TRBV4-3; D gene: TRBD1
CDR3 DNA: TGTGCCATCAGTGGTACAGGGCTTGCCCACTCAGTATACGAGCAGTACTTC; CDR3 protein: CAISGTGLAHSVYEQYF; J gene: TRBJ2-7; clone size: .; V gene: TRBV10-3; D gene: .